This TCR beta chain was sequenced in a study of OX40 agonist ivuxolimab in advanced cancers. Sequencing used immunoSEQ multiplex PCR; TCRdb keeps in-frame clones, though not all of them. The sample has tens of thousands of clones, about 91% seen once. Concerning this clone itself: Antigen specificity is unknown.

Notes on the study in general: CD4+ and CD8+ blood T cells expanded clonally by week 6 at 0.1 to 3.0 mg/kg.

This CDR3 contains 15 residues. Germline V gene lookup returns CDR1 SNHLY and CDR2 FYNNEI. V was pared by 4 bases and J by 1 base, with 5 bases of the junction left unmatched. The TCR originated in an adult with an advanced solid tumor such as melanoma, head and neck, liver or kidney cancer. V gene TRBV2 combines with J gene TRBJ1-2; 8 bases are shared with TRBD1. The material sequenced was CD4+ or CD8+ T cells sorted from blood, taken in a trial of the OX40 agonist ivuxolimab. CDR3 residues: CASSGQTGVNYGYTF. The CDR3 region has the DNA TGTGCCAGCAGTGGCCAGACAGGGGTTAACTATGGCTACACCTTC. Variable domain in full (rest from reference TRBV2 and TRBJ1-2): EPEVTQTPSHQVTQMGQEVILRCVPISNHLYFYWYRQILGQKVEFLVSFYNNEISEKSEIFDDQFSVERPDGSNFTLKIRSTKLEDSAMYFCASSGQTGVNYGYTFGSGTRLTVV.